This is a list of T cell receptor beta chains from one sample in a study of shared clonotypes between healthy human individuals. TCRdb keeps only in-frame clones here, not all; method: immunoSEQ multiplex PCR. The sample consists of a few hundred thousand clones, roughly 95% of them appearing once. Sequencing input: naive CD8+ T cells sorted from blood. These TCRs come from a woman aged 25 to 39 in good health. The CDR3 runs from the conserved cysteine through the conserved F or W. A D gene is named only where the DNA matches it firmly.

D gene: TRBD1; V gene: TRBV6-7; J gene: TRBJ2-2; CDR3 DNA: TGTGCCAGCAGGATCGGACAGGGTAGAGCCGGGGAGCTGTTTTTT; CDR3 protein: CASRIGQGRAGELFF
D gene: .; V gene: TRBV1; J gene: TRBJ2-1; CDR3 DNA: TGCACCAGCAGCCAGGGACAGGTCAATGAGCAGTTCTTC; CDR3 protein: CTSSQGQVNEQFF
D gene: TRBD1; V gene: TRBV6-6; J gene: TRBJ2-1; CDR3 DNA: TGTGCCAGCAGTTACACGGGACAGTCCTACAATGAGCAGTTCTTC; CDR3 protein: CASSYTGQSYNEQFF
D gene: .; V gene: TRBV5-1; J gene: TRBJ2-2; CDR3 DNA: TGCGCCAGCAGCTTCGACACCAAGCGCCCGTCGAACACCGGGGAGCTGTTTTTT; CDR3 protein: CASSFDTKRPSNTGELFF
D gene: .; V gene: TRBV9; J gene: TRBJ1-5; CDR3 DNA: TGTGCCAGCAACCAAGGGGGGGGCAATCAGCCCCAGCATTTT; CDR3 protein: CASNQGGGNQPQHF
D gene: .; V gene: TRBV10-3; J gene: TRBJ2-7; CDR3 DNA: TGTGCCATCAGTGTCAGCTACGAGCAGTACTTC; CDR3 protein: CAISVSYEQYF
D gene: .; V gene: TRBV5-6; J gene: TRBJ2-1; CDR3 DNA: TGTGCCAGCAGCTGGAATTCTTACAATGAGCAGTTCTTC; CDR3 protein: CASSWNSYNEQFF
D gene: .; V gene: TRBV5-1; J gene: TRBJ2-7; CDR3 DNA: TGCGCCAGCAGGAGGGGAAACCTCGAGCAGTACTTC; CDR3 protein: CASRRGNLEQYF
D gene: .; V gene: TRBV27; J gene: TRBJ2-1; CDR3 DNA: TGTGCCAGCAGCCACCCCCCCTGGTCTGATATCAATGAGCAGTTCTTC; CDR3 protein: CASSHPPWSDINEQFF
D gene: .; V gene: TRBV19; J gene: TRBJ2-7; CDR3 DNA: TGTGCCAGTAGTATACGGGACACGGACCCCTACGAGCAGTACTTC; CDR3 protein: CASSIRDTDPYEQYF
D gene: .; V gene: TRBV7-9; J gene: TRBJ1-4; CDR3 DNA: TGTGCCAGCAGCCCGACCCTCCGGGATACGTATGAAAAACTGTTTTTT; CDR3 protein: CASSPTLRDTYEKLFF
D gene: .; V gene: TRBV27; J gene: TRBJ2-7; CDR3 DNA: TGTGCCAGCAGTTTAGCCGGTTCCTACGAGCAGTACTTC; CDR3 protein: CASSLAGSYEQYF
D gene: TRBD1; V gene: TRBV19; J gene: TRBJ1-2; CDR3 DNA: TGTGCCAGTAGTGCCCCCGGGACAGCTAACTATGGCTACACCTTC; CDR3 protein: CASSAPGTANYGYTF
D gene: TRBD2; V gene: TRBV7-3; J gene: TRBJ2-1; CDR3 DNA: TGTGCCAGCAGCCCTGATGGTGCGGGAGGACTCTACAATGAGCAGTTCTTC; CDR3 protein: CASSPDGAGGLYNEQFF
D gene: TRBD1; V gene: TRBV11-2; J gene: TRBJ1-1; CDR3 DNA: TGTGCCAGCAGCTTGGAAACAGGGGGTTCGAGGGCTGAAGCTTTCTTT; CDR3 protein: CASSLETGGSRAEAFF
D gene: .; V gene: TRBV4-1; J gene: TRBJ1-6; CDR3 DNA: TGCGCCAGCAGCCAAGCACGGAGCTCCTATAATTCACCCCTCCACTTT; CDR3 protein: CASSQARSSYNSPLHF
D gene: TRBD2; V gene: TRBV6-1; J gene: TRBJ2-3; CDR3 DNA: TGTGCCAGCAGTCCTGGGAGCGGGAACGGGTATTTT; CDR3 protein: CASSPGSGNGYF
D gene: .; V gene: TRBV5-4; J gene: TRBJ2-7; CDR3 DNA: TGTGCCAGCAGCTCCAGGGTGGGAAGGGTCTACGAGCAGTACTTC; CDR3 protein: CASSSRVGRVYEQYF